The next 21 T cell receptor beta chains were all read from a single sample in a study of T cells after yellow fever vaccination. Via MiXCR, TCRdb re-called the 5' RACE reads, giving one row per CDR3 protein. The data contain hundreds of thousands of distinct CDR3 sequences, around an eighth of them seen just once; the ten biggest clones take up about 15%. Specimen: PBMCs, collected on the day of the yellow fever booster vaccination. The receptors come from a man aged 25 to 40 who received the YFV17D yellow fever vaccine.

The table lists this clonotype with a few counts. V gene TRBV6-1 combines with J gene TRBJ2-7; TRBD2 matches 13 bases. Germline loops: CDR1 MNHNS, CDR2 SASEGT. The CDR3 is 14 residues long. Unmatched junction bases numbered 3, after V lost 5 bases and J lost 5 bases. The CDR3 is CASSQLAGGDEQYF. The CDR3 DNA reads TGTGCCAGCAGTCAACTAGCGGGAGGGGACGAGCAGTACTTC.

The gene calls are TRBV18 and TRBJ2-7, with D uncertain. This CDR3 comprises 12 residues. CDR1 KGHSH and CDR2 LQKENI come from the germline V gene. Trimming left V 1 base short and J 6 bases short, with 7 bases between. The CDR3 DNA reads as TGTGCCAGCTCACCACGCGAGACCGAGCAGTACTTC. Translated, it gives CASSPRETEQYF. The variable domain in full, completed from reference TRBV18 and TRBJ2-7, reads NAGVMQNPRHLVRRRGQEARLRCSPMKGHSHVYWYRQLPEEGLKFMVYLQKENIIDESGMPKERFSAEFPKEGPSILRIQQVVRGDSAAYFCASSPRETEQYFGPGTRLTVT.

This clonotype appeared many times. V usage is TRBV19 and J usage is TRBJ2-1, with TRBD2 matching over 11 bases. Germline V CDR1 and CDR2: LNHDA, SQIVND (reference sequence). The J segment lost 6 bases and the V segment lost 11 bases, leaving 3 bases of the junction unmatched. The CDR3 covers 12 residues. The CDR3 coding sequence is TGTGCCGTTAGCGGGAGGGGCAATGAGCAGTTCTTC. Residues: CAVSGRGNEQFF.

The rearrangement links TRBV29-1 to TRBJ2-3, with no clear D. CDR1 SQVTM and CDR2 ANQGSEA come from the germline V gene. V was trimmed by 4 bases and J by 6 bases, leaving 5 bases between them. The CDR3 extends over 10 amino acids. The CDR3 DNA follows: TGCAGCGTTGTTATGGATACGCAGTATTTT. Translation gives CSVVMDTQYF.

This clonotype was seen a handful of times. The chain has TRBV10-3 and TRBJ1-1; TRBD1 matches at 7 bases. After removal of 3 bases from V and 0 bases from J, the junction contained 10 bases not matched to a gene. CDR1 is ENHRY and CDR2 is SYGVKD in the germline V gene. This CDR3 is 17 amino acids long. CDR3 loop: CAISDPRSGTVNTEAFF. In nucleotides, the CDR3 is TGTGCCATCAGTGATCCTAGATCCGGGACAGTGAACACTGAAGCTTTCTTT.

This clonotype was observed a few times. The rearrangement joins TRBV4-3 to TRBJ2-1; possibly TRBD1 for D (7 bases). Germline V CDR1 and CDR2: LGHNA, YSLEER. Trimming removed 4 bases from V and 10 bases from J, with 17 bases in between. The length of the CDR3 is 14 residues. The CDR3 nucleotides are TGCGCCAGCAGCCCAAGGACAGGAGGGATCGAGCAGTTCTTC. Amino acids: CASSPRTGGIEQFF.

The J gene is TRBJ2-3, the V gene TRBV6-5; D is perhaps TRBD2 (6 bases). Germline V lookup: CDR1 MNHEY, CDR2 SVGAGI. V shed 2 bases and J shed 1 base, with 10 bases lying between them. This CDR3 has 15 residues. As DNA, the CDR3 is TGTGCCAGCAGTTACCGAGCTAGCGGCACAGATACGCAGTATTTT. Translated, it gives CASSYRASGTDTQYF.

This chain links TRBV29-1 with TRBJ2-7, with 8 bases lining up with TRBD1. Trimming cost V 7 bases and J 0 bases; bases outside gene matches: 5. The length of the CDR3 is 13 residues. The germline CDR1 and CDR2 sequences are SQVTM and ANQGSEA. CDR3 nucleotide sequence: TGCAGCGCCCGGGACAGGACCTCCTACGAGCAGTACTTC. Encoded protein: CSARDRTSYEQYF.

This clonotype was seen more than once but under ten times. This sequence joins TRBV6-1 and TRBJ2-3; TRBD2 matches at 12 bases. Germline values: CDR1 MNHNS, CDR2 SASEGT. This CDR3 has 15 residues. V shed 6 bases, J shed 5 bases, and the junction held 6 bases outside the gene matches. The CDR3: CASSPSGRALDTQYF. The CDR3 DNA follows: TGTGCCAGCAGCCCTAGCGGGAGGGCCCTAGATACGCAGTATTTT.

V gene TRBV6-5 combines with J gene TRBJ2-1, with a weak D call TRBD1 (6 bases). Germline V lookup: CDR1 MNHEY, CDR2 SVGAGI. V lost 3 bases to trimming and J lost 6 bases, with 18 bases between them. The CDR3 length is 16 residues. The DNA for the CDR3 is TGTGCCAGCAGTTATGGACGGGCAGGGGTCGTCAATGAGCAGTTCTTC. Protein sequence: CASSYGRAGVVNEQFF.

This clonotype was recorded a few times. The chain carries TRBV20-1 and TRBJ2-1, with TRBD2 matching over 7 bases. CDR3 length equals 15 residues. The germline V gene has CDR1 DFQATT and CDR2 SNEGSKA (reference sequence). Unmatched junction bases numbered 14, after V lost 0 bases and J lost 12 bases. CDR3 bases: TGCAGTGCTAGAGATCGGGGGAGGGCCGTTGGGGGGCAGTTCTTC. Amino acids: CSARDRGRAVGGQFF.

This clonotype was counted ten times or more. The V and J genes are TRBV7-3 and TRBJ2-1, with 11 positions matching TRBD2. Per the germline V gene, CDR1 is SGHTA and CDR2 is FQGTGA. V was clipped by 3 bases and J by 0 bases; unmatched bases: 16. The length of the CDR3 is 21 residues. CDR3 loop: CASSFTEGLAVLFSSYNEQFF. The CDR3 DNA reads TGTGCCAGCAGCTTTACTGAGGGACTAGCGGTTTTATTTAGCTCCTACAATGAGCAGTTCTTC.

The table lists this clonotype with a few counts. As DNA, the CDR3 is TGTGCCAGCAGTGATAACCTTAATTGGGCTTTCTTT. Protein product: CASSDNLNWAFF. This sequence joins TRBV25-1 and TRBJ1-1, with no clear D. The germline V and J ends were trimmed by 3 bases and 11 bases, with 13 bases remaining between them. The CDR3 contains 12 residues. The germline V gene encodes CDR1 MGHDK and CDR2 SYGVNS.

This clonotype was counted only a few times. The rearrangement links TRBV20-1 to TRBJ1-2, with TRBD1 matching 7 bases. Germline trimming cut 0 bases from V and 3 bases from J; bases unmatched to any gene: 4. The germline V gene encodes CDR1 DFQATT and CDR2 SNEGSKA (reference sequence). This CDR3 is 14 amino acids long. CDR3 nucleotides: TGCAGTGCTAGAGATATGGGACAGCACTATGGCTACACCTTC. Protein product: CSARDMGQHYGYTF.

This clonotype turned up a few times. V is TRBV20-1 and J is TRBJ2-7, with TRBD1 matching over 7 bases. CDR3 length: 13 residues. Unmatched junction bases numbered 7, after V lost 5 bases and J lost 3 bases. Germline V lookup: CDR1 DFQATT, CDR2 SNEGSKA (reference sequence). CDR3: CSAHNRDSYEQYF. Written as DNA, the CDR3 is TGCAGTGCTCACAACCGGGACAGCTACGAGCAGTACTTC.

This clonotype was detected only a few times. The chain joins TRBV9 to TRBJ2-5; the match to TRBD2 covers 8 bases. CDR3 length equals 15 residues. The germline gives CDR1 SGDLS, CDR2 YYNGEE. Trimming took 3 bases from V and 3 from J; bases not matched to a gene: 7. CDR3: CASSAPGGGKETQYF. The CDR3, as DNA: TGTGCCAGCAGCGCTCCGGGGGGGGGCAAAGAGACCCAGTACTTC.

The gene calls are TRBV29-1 and TRBJ1-1; TRBD1 might be the D (5 bases). The CDR3 is made up of 11 amino acids. V was cut by 4 bases and J by 8 bases, with 11 bases left in between. Germline assignment: CDR1 SQVTM and CDR2 ANQGSEA. CDR3 sequence (DNA): TGCAGCGTTGTAAGAGGGGCAGAAGCTTTCTTT. This sequence encodes CSVVRGAEAFF.

In its sample, this clonotype was seen many times. The gene calls are TRBV14 and TRBJ2-7; D is ambiguous. The V gene lost 3 bases and the J gene lost 1 base, with 13 bases spanning the gap. The germline CDR1 and CDR2 sequences are SGHDN and FVKESK. The CDR3 consists of 15 residues. This chain's CDR3 is CASSQTGRGSYEQYF. CDR3 DNA sequence: TGTGCCAGCAGCCAGACCGGGCGAGGTTCCTACGAGCAGTACTTC.

Only a few counts were recorded for this clonotype. The chain is built from TRBV7-9 and TRBJ2-3; no definite D call. Trimming removed 5 bases from V and 8 bases from J, with 11 bases in between. Germline V gene data show CDR1 as SEHNR and CDR2 as FQNEAQ (reference sequence). This CDR3 region has 12 residues. This CDR3 is CASSLRERTQYF. The CDR3 DNA reads TGTGCCAGCAGCCTGAGAGAGCGTACGCAGTATTTT.

The chain couples TRBV6-1 to TRBJ2-2; D gene uncertain. V was cut by 0 bases and J by 5 bases, with 16 bases left in between. Germline V gene lookup returns CDR1 MNHNS and CDR2 SASEGT. The CDR3 is 17 amino acids. CDR3 sequence (DNA): TGTGCCAGCAGTGAAGCGTACGCGAGCACCAAAACCGGGGAGCTGTTTTTT. Translating it yields CASSEAYASTKTGELFF.

The V and J genes are TRBV7-9 and TRBJ1-1, with TRBD1 identical over 10 bases. V lost 6 bases and J lost 11; bases outside the gene matches: 15. The CDR3 is 15 amino acids. Germline CDR1 and CDR2: SEHNR and FQNEAQ (reference sequence). This chain's CDR3 is CASSSAGTGDRMAFF. CDR3 bases: TGTGCCAGCAGTTCCGCCGGGACAGGGGATCGTATGGCTTTCTTT. The whole variable domain, remainder taken from reference TRBV7-9 and TRBJ1-1, is DTGVSQNPRHKITKRGQNVTFRCDPISEHNRLYWYRQTLGQGPEFLTYFQNEAQLEKSRLLSDRFSAERPKGSFSTLEIQRTEQGDSAMYLCASSSAGTGDRMAFFGQGTRLTVV.